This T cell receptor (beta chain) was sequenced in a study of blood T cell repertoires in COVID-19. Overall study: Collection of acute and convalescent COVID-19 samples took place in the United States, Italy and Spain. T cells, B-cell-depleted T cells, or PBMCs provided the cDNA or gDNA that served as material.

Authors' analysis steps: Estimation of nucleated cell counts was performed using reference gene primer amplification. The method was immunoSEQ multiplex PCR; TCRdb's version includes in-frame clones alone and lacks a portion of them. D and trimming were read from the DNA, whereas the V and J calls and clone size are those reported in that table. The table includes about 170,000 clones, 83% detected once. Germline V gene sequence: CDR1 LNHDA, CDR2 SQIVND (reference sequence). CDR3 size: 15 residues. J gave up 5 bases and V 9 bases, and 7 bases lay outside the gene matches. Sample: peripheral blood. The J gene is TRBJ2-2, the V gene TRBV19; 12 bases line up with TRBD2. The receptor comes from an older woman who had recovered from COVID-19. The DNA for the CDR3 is TGTGCCAGGGACCGAGGACTAGCGGGAACCGGGGAGCTGTTTTTT. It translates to CARDRGLAGTGELFF.